These 9 T cell receptor beta chains came from one sample sequenced in a study of human T cells and chemical hapten exposure. Using its own MiXCR run on the RACE reads, TCRdb lists one record per CDR3 protein. This table has roughly 100,000 distinct CDR3 sequences, approximately 12% appearing once. Time point specified: pre-sensitization, week 0. Treatment described: therapeutic diphenylcyclopropenone sensitization with weekly scalp DPC. Sequencing was performed on whole blood, taken in connection with sensitization to the hapten diphenylcyclopropenone (DPC). The receptors stem from a woman between 45 and 65 years old with alopecia areata. Some clones in this sample may be carry-over from other donors' samples.

In this sample, this clonotype turned up many times. The chain links TRBV11-2 to TRBJ2-1; no reliable D call. V gave up 6 bases and J gave up 7 bases, with 19 bases separating them. This CDR3 is built from 15 residues. The germline V gene encodes CDR1 SGHAT and CDR2 FQNNGV. CDR3 region: CASSRSRSLGNEQFF. The CDR3 DNA sequence: TGTGCCAGCAGTAGGAGTCGGAGCCTTGGAAATGAGCAGTTCTTC.

The CDR3, as DNA: TGTGCCAGCAGTTACTCTCAAAGGGGGGTACCCCTACAAGAGACCCAGTACTTC. It translates to CASSYSQRGVPLQETQYF. The J gene is TRBJ2-5, the V gene TRBV6-6; D tentatively reads TRBD1 or TRBD2 (6 bases each). Trimming shortened V by 0 bases and J by 2 bases, and 19 bases separated the two germline ends. CDR3 length: 18 amino acids. Germline CDR1 is MNHNY and CDR2 is SVGAGI (reference sequence).

This clonotype appeared many times. The rearrangement joins TRBV5-6 to TRBJ2-1, with TRBD2 matching over 10 bases. V was clipped by 2 bases and J by 8 bases; unmatched bases: 10. CDR3 size: 16 residues. Germline CDR1 SGHDT, CDR2 YYEEEE. In DNA form, the CDR3 reads TGTGCCAGCAGCTTTGGACCTAGCGGGAGTGGCGATGAGCAGTTCTTC. This gives the protein CASSFGPSGSGDEQFF.

This clonotype has just a few counts. Because the CDR3's place on the DNA is in doubt, the DNA is left out and the CDR3 is given as listed by TCRdb. This sequence joins TRBV6-5 and TRBJ1-6; the table's D call, TRBD1, has no DNA check behind it. Germline CDR1 and CDR2: MNHEY and SVGAGI. A total of 15 residues make up the CDR3, ends included. The CDR3 sequence: CASSSSDRGHSPLHF.

This clonotype was picked up a small number of times. This chain uses TRBV6-2 or TRBV6-3 with TRBJ2-7; D is undetermined. Germline loops: CDR1 MNHEY, CDR2 SVGEGT. The CDR3 spans 11 residues. V was pared by 2 bases and J by 3 bases, with 2 bases between. In nucleotides, the CDR3 is TGTGCCAGCAGTTACAACTACGAGCAGTACTTC. Protein sequence: CASSYNYEQYF.

Many counts were recorded for this clonotype. This sequence joins TRBV28 and TRBJ1-5; D remains ambiguous. Germline lookup yields CDR1 MDHEN and CDR2 SYDVKM. The V end was cut by 3 bases, the J end by 4 bases, with 1 base between. The CDR3 runs 11 residues. The CDR3 DNA follows: TGTGCCAGCAGTTTTAATCAGCCCCAGCATTTT. Translation gives CASSFNQPQHF.

The chain couples TRBV20-1 to TRBJ2-7; no clear D gene. Germline V CDR1 and CDR2: DFQATT, SNEGSKA (reference sequence). The CDR3 spans 10 residues. V lost 3 bases to trimming and J lost 4 bases, with 4 bases between them. The CDR3 nucleotides read TGCAGTGCTAGGGAGTACGAGCAGTACTTC. This sequence encodes CSAREYEQYF.

At least ten counts were recorded for this clonotype. The rearrangement uses TRBV4-2 and TRBJ2-7; D call uncertain. In germline, CDR1 is LGHNA, CDR2 YNFKEQ. V was trimmed by 1 base and J by 2 bases, leaving 9 bases between them. The CDR3 has 14 amino acids. This CDR3 reads CASSQGLPPYEQYF. The CDR3 DNA reads TGTGCCAGCAGCCAAGGACTGCCCCCCTACGAGCAGTACTTC.

As concerns this clonotype: This sequence may be a read error, since a much larger clone differs from it by one base. The rearrangement joins TRBV7-2 to TRBJ2-7; TRBD1 is a possible D gene (5 bases). This CDR3 spans 13 amino acids. CDR1 is SGHTA, CDR2 FQGNSA, per germline. With 4 bases removed from V and 5 bases from J, the gap between germline ends came to 12 bases. The CDR3 loop reads CASSYARGHEQYF. In DNA form, the CDR3 reads TGTGCCAGCAGCTACGCAAGGGGCCACGAGCAGTACTTC.